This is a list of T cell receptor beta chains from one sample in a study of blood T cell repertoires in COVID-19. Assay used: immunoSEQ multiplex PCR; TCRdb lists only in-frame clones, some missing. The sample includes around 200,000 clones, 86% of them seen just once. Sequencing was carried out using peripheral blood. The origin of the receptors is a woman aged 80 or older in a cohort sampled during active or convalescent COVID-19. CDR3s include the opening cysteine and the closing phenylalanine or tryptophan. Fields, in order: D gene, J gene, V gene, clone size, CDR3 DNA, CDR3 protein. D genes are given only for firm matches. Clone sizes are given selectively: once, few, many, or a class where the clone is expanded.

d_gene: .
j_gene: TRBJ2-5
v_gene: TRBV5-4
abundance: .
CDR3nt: TGTGCCAGCAGCCCGAGGGGGGGCCTAAGGGAGACCCAGTACTTC
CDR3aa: CASSPRGGLRETQYF

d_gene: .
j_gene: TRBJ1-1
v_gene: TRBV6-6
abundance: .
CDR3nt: TGTGCCAGCAGTTCGCGATCGGACATGGCTTTCTTT
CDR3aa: CASSSRSDMAFF

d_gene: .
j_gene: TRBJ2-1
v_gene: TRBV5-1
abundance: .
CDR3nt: TGCGCCAGCAGCTTGGGCGGAAGCTCCTACAATGAGCAGTTCTTC
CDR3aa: CASSLGGSSYNEQFF

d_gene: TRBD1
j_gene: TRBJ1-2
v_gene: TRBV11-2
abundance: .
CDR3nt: TGTGCCAGCAGCGCGGGACAGAGATATGGCTACACCTTC
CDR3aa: CASSAGQRYGYTF

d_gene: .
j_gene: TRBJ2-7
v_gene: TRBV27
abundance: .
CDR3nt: TGTGCCAGCAGTCTCGACAGGAGCTCCTACGAGCAGTACTTC
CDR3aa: CASSLDRSSYEQYF

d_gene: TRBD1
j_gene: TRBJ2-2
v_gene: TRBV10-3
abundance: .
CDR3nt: TGTGCCATCAGCGCGGACAGGGCGAACACCGGGGAGCTGTTTTTT
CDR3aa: CAISADRANTGELFF

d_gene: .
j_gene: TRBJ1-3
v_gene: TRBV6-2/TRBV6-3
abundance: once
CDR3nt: TGTGCCAGCAGTTACTCGACACTCCTCTCTGGAAACACCATATATTTT
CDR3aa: CASSYSTLLSGNTIYF

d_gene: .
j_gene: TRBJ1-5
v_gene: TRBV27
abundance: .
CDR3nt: TGTGCCAGCAGTCCAGGGAATAGGAATCAGCCCCAGCATTTT
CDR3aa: CASSPGNRNQPQHF

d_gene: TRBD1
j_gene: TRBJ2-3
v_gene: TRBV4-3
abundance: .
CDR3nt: TGCGCCAGCAGCCAAGAGAAAGGACAGGGGGCAGGAGATACGCAGTATTTT
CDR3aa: CASSQEKGQGAGDTQYF

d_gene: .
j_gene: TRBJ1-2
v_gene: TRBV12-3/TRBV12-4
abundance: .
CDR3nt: TGTGCCAGCAGTCGGACAGAGACTTATGGCTACACCTTC
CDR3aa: CASSRTETYGYTF

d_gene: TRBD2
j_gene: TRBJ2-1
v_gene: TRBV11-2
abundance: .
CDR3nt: TGTGCCAGCAGCTTAGGGAGGCTAGCGGGAGTTCCGGCTGAGCAGTTCTTC
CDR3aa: CASSLGRLAGVPAEQFF

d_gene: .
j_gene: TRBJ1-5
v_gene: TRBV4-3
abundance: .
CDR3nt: TGCGCCAGCAGCCAAGCGTTGTATCAGCCCCAGCATTTT
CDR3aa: CASSQALYQPQHF

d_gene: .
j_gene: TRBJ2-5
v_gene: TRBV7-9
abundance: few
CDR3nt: TGTGCCAGCAGTCTTAGTTCCGGAGGGTACGAGACCCAGTACTTC
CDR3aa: CASSLSSGGYETQYF

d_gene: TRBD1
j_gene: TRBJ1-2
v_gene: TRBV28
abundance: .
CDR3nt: TGTGCCAGCAGTCCCGGGACAGCTAACTATGGCTACACCTTC
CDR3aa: CASSPGTANYGYTF

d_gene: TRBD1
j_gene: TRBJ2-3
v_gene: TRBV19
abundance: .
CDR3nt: TGTGCCAGTAGTATTCGACAGGGGGTAAGAACAGATACGCAGTATTTT
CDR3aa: CASSIRQGVRTDTQYF

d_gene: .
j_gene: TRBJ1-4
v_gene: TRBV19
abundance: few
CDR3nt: TGTGCCAGTAGTTTCGGCGGCAGGGGAAGTGAAAAACTGTTTTTT
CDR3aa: CASSFGGRGSEKLFF

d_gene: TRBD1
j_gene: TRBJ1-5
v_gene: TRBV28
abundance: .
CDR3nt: TGTGCCAGCACAATCACAGGGGATCAGCCCCAGCATTTT
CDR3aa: CASTITGDQPQHF

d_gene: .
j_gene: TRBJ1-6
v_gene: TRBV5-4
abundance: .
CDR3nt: TGTGCCAGCAGCCCGGGGAGGGGCTCCTATAATTCACCCCTCCACTTT
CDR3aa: CASSPGRGSYNSPLHF

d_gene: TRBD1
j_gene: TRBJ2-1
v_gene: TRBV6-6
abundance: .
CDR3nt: TGTGCCAGCATCCCCGGGACAGGATCCTACAATGAGCAGTTCTTC
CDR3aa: CASIPGTGSYNEQFF

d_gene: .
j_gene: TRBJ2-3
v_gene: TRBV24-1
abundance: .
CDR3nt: TGTGCCACCAGTGATTTACTCACAGATACGCAGTATTTT
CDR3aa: CATSDLLTDTQYF

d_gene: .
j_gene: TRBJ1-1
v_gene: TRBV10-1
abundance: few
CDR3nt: TGCGCCAGCAGTGTTCCGGTCGGCGGGAGCACTGAAGCTTTCTTT
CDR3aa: CASSVPVGGSTEAFF

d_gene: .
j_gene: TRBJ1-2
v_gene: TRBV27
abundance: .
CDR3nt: TGTGCCAGCAGTTCCGGCGGGGGGATTAACTATGGCTACACCTTC
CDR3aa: CASSSGGGINYGYTF

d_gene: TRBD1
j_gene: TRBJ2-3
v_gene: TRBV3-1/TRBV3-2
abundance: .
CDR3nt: TGTGCCAGCAGCCAAGGGCCCCGGACAGGGGCGGATACGCAGTATTTT
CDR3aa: CASSQGPRTGADTQYF

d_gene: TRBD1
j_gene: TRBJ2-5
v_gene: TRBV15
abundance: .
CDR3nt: TGTGCCACCAGCAGCACAGGGGGCCAAGAGACCCAGTACTTC
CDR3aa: CATSSTGGQETQYF

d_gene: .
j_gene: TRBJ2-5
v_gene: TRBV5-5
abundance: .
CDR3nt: TGTGCCAGCATCGGTTTAGGGGCTGATCAGGAGACCCAGTACTTC
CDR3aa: CASIGLGADQETQYF

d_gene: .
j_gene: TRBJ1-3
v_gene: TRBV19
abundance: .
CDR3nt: TGTGCCAGTAGTCTGAGCTCTGGAAACACCATATATTTT
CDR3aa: CASSLSSGNTIYF

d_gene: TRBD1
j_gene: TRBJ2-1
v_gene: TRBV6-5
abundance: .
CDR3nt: TGTGCCAGCAGTAGGACAGGTGGGGAATACAATGAGCAGTTCTTC
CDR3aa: CASSRTGGEYNEQFF

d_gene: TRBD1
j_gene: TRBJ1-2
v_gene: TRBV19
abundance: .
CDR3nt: TGTGCCAGTAGTCCGGACAGGTTGCTCTATGGCTACACCTTC
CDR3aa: CASSPDRLLYGYTF

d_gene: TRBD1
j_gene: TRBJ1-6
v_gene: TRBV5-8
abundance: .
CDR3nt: TGTGCCAGCAGGAGGACAGGGGCCAATAATTCACCCCTCCACTTT
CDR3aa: CASRRTGANNSPLHF

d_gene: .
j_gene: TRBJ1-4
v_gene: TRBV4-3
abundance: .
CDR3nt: TGCGCCAGCAGCCAAGCACGACCCCCCGGGAAACTGTTTTTT
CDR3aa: CASSQARPPGKLFF

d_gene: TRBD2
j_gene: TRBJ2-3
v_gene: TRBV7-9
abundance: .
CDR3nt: TGTGCCAGCAGCGAACTAGCGGGAGCAGATACGCAGTATTTT
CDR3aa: CASSELAGADTQYF

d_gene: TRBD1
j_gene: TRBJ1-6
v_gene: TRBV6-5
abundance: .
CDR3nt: TGTGCCAGCAGACCGACAGGGGCTAGCTCACCCCTCCACTTT
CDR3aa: CASRPTGASSPLHF

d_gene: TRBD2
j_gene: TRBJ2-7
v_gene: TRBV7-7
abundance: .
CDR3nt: TGTGCTAGCAGCCCGGGACTAGCGGGGATATACGAGCAGTACTTC
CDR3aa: CASSPGLAGIYEQYF

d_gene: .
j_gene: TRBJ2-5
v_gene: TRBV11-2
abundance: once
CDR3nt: TGTGCCAGCAGCCGGGGACTCCAAGAGACCCAGTACTTC
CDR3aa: CASSRGLQETQYF

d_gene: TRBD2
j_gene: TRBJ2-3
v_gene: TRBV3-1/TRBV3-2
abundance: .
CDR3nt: TGTGCCAGCAGCCAAGAGGGATGGGGAACTAGCGGGGGCCCGCCAGATACGCAGTATTTT
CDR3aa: CASSQEGWGTSGGPPDTQYF

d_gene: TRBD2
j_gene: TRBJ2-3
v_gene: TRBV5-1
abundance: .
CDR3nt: TGCGCCAGCAGTCGGACTAGCGGGAGGGTGGTGGGCACAGATACGCAGTATTTT
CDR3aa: CASSRTSGRVVGTDTQYF

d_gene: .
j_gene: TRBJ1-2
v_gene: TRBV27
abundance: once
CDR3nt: TGTGCCAGCAGTTTGGGAGGGGCGCAAGGCTACACCTTC
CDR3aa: CASSLGGAQGYTF

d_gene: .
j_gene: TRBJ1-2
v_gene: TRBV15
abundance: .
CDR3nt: TGTGCCACCAGCAGAGACCAGGACAGCCCCTTCAACTATGGCTACACCTTC
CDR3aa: CATSRDQDSPFNYGYTF

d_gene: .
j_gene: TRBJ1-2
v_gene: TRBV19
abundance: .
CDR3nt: TGTGCCACTGGACCCGGAGGTCCCGCATCTAACTATGGCTACACCTTC
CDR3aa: CATGPGGPASNYGYTF

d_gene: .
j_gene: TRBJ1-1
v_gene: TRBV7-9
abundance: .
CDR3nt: TGTGCCAGCAGCTCGGACAGTTTTTCTGAAGCTTTCTTT
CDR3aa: CASSSDSFSEAFF

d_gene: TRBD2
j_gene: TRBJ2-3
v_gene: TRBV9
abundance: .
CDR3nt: TGTGCCAGCAGCGTAGCTCTGGCTAGCGGGAAGGTAGATACGCAGTATTTT
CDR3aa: CASSVALASGKVDTQYF

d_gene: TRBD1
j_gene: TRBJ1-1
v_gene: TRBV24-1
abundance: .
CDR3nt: TGTGCCACCAGTGACCCGCGACAGGGGAACACTGAAGCTTTCTTT
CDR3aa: CATSDPRQGNTEAFF

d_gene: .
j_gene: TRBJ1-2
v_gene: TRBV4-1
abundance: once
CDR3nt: TGCGCCAGCAGCCAAGGTATTCTCATAGACTCTAACTATGGCTACACCTTC
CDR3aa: CASSQGILIDSNYGYTF

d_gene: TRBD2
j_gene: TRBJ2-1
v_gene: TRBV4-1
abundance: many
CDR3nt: TGCGCCAGCAGCCGCGGAGCGGGAGAGGGAAGCTCCTACAATGAGCAGTTCTTC
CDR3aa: CASSRGAGEGSSYNEQFF

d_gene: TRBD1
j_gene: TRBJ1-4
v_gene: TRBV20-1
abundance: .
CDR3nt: TGCAGTGCTAGTAAACCGGGACAGTATGAAAAACTGTTTTTT
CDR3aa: CSASKPGQYEKLFF

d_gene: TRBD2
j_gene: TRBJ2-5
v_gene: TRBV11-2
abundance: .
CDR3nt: TGTGCCAGCAGCCTATTAGCGGGCCAAGAGACCCAGTACTTC
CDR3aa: CASSLLAGQETQYF

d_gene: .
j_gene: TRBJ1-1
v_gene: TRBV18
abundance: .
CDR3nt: TGTGCCAGCGCCTTTGGGAGGCCGAACACTGAAGCTTTCTTT
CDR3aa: CASAFGRPNTEAFF

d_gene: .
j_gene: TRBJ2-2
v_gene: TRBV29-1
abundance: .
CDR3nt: TGCAGCGTACTAGTGCCGAACACCGGGGAGCTGTTTTTT
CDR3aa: CSVLVPNTGELFF